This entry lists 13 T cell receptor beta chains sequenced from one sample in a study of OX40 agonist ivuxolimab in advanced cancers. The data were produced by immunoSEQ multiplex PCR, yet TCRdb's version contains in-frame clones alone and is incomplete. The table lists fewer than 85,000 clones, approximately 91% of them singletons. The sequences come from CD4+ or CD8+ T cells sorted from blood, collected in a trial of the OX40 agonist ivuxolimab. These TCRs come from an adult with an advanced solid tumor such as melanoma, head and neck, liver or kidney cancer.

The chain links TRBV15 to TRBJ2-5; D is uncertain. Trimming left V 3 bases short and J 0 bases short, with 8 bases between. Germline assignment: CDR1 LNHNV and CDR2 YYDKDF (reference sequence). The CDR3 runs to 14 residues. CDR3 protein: CATSRGKDQETQYF. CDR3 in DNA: TGTGCCACCAGCAGGGGGAAAGACCAAGAGACCCAGTACTTC.

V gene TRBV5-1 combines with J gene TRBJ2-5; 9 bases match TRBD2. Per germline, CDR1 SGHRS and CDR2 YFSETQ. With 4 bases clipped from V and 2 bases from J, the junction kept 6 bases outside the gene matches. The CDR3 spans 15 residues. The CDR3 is CASSVSGGWQETQYF. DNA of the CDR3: TGCGCCAGCAGCGTTAGCGGGGGTTGGCAAGAGACCCAGTACTTC.

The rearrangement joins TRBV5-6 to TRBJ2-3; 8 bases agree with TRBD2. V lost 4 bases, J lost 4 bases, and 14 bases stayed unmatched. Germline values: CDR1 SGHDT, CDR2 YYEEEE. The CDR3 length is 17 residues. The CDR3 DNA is TGTGCCAGCAGCGATCCAGCGGGGGAGGGTTCCCCAGATACGCAGTATTTT. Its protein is CASSDPAGEGSPDTQYF. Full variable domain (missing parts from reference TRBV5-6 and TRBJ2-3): DAGVTQSPTHLIKTRGQQVTLRCSPKSGHDTVSWYQQALGQGPQFIFQYYEEEERQRGNFPDRFSGHQFPNYSSELNVNALLLGDSALYLCASSDPAGEGSPDTQYFGPGTRLTVL.

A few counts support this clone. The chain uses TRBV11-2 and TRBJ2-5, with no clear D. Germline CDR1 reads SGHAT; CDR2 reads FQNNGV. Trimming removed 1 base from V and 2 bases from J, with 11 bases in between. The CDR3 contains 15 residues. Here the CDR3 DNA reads TGTGCCAGCAGCTTAGGAGTGGCGGCACAAGAGACCCAGTACTTC. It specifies CASSLGVAAQETQYF.

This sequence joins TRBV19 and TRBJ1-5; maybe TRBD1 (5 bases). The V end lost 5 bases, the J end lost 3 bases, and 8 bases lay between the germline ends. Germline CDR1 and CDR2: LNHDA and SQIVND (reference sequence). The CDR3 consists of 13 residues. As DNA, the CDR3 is TGTGCCAGTAGTGGGGCCATCAATCAGCCCCAGCATTTT. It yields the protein CASSGAINQPQHF.

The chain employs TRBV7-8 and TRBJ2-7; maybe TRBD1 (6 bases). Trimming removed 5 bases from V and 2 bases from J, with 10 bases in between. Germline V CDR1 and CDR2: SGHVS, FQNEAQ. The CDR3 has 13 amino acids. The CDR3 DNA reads TGTGCCAGCAGCCCTCGGACAGCCTACGAGCAGTACTTC. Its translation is CASSPRTAYEQYF.

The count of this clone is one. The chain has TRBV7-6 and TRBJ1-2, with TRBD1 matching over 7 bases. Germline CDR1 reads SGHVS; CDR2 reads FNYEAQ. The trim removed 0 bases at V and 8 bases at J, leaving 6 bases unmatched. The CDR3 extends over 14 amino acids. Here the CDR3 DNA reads TGTGCCAGCAGCTTAGCCGGACAGGCTCGGGGCTACACCTTC. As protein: CASSLAGQARGYTF. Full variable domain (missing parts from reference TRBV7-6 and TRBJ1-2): GAGVSQSPRYKVTKRGQDVALRCDPISGHVSLYWYRQALGQGPEFLTYFNYEAQQDKSGLPNDRFSAERPEGSISTLTIQRTEQRDSAMYRCASSLAGQARGYTFGSGTRLTVV.

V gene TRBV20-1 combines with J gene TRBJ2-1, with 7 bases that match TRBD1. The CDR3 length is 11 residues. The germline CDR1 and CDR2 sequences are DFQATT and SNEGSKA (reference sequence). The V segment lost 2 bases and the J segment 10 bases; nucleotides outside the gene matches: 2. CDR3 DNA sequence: TGCAGTGCTAGAAGGGACAGCGAGCAGTTCTTC. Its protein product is CSARRDSEQFF.

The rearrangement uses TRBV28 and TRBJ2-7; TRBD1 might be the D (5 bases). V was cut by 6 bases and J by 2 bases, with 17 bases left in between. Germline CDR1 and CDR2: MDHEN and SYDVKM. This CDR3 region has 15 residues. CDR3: CASSSWTQSTYEQYF. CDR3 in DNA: TGTGCCAGCAGCTCGTGGACACAATCAACCTACGAGCAGTACTTC.

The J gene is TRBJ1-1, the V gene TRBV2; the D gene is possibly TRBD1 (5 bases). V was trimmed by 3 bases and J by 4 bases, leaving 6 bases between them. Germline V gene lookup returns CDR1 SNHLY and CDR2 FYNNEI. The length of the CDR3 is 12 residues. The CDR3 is CASSDQGTEAFF. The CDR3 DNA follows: TGTGCCAGCAGTGACCAGGGCACTGAAGCTTTCTTT. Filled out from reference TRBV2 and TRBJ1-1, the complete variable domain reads EPEVTQTPSHQVTQMGQEVILRCVPISNHLYFYWYRQILGQKVEFLVSFYNNEISEKSEIFDDQFSVERPDGSNFTLKIRSTKLEDSAMYFCASSDQGTEAFFGQGTRLTVV.

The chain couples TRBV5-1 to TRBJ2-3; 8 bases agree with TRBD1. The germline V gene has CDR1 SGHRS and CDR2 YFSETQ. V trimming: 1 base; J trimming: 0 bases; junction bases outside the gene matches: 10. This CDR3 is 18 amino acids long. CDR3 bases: TGCGCCAGCAGCTTGAGTCGGACAGGGCCTTCTAGCACAGATACGCAGTATTTT. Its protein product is CASSLSRTGPSSTDTQYF.

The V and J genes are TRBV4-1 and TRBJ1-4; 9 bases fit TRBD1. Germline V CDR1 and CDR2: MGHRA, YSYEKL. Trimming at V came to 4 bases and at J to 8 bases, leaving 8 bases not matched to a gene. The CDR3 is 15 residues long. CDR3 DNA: TGCGCCAGCAGCCTACAGGGACAGGGAGGGGAAAAACTGTTTTTT. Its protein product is CASSLQGQGGEKLFF.

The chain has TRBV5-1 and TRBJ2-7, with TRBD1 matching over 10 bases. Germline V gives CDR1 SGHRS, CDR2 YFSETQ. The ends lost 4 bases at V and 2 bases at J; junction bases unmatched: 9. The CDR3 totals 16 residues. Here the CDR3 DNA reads TGCGCCAGCAGCCTAGCGACAGGGGGCCGCACCTACGAGCAGTACTTC. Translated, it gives CASSLATGGRTYEQYF.